A single sample gave rise to the 30 T cell receptor beta chains below, sequenced in a study of vaccination effects on CD4 cells after COVID-19. Their cognate antigens are unknown. Sequencing used immunoSEQ multiplex PCR; TCRdb keeps in-frame clones, though not all of them. Here the sample spans some 69,000 clones, over 70% being singletons. ViraFEST assay sequencing came after antigen-specific CD4+ T cells were expanded with viral peptide pools. Following culture for approximately ten days, CD4+ T cells were isolated. Each participant was given two doses of one vaccine (BNT162b2 or mRNA-1273). The source was CD4+ T cells from PBMCs cultured with HCoV-229E spike peptides, collected after COVID-19 vaccination. The receptors stem from a human donor who received a COVID-19 vaccine.

This sequence joins TRBV21-1 and TRBJ1-4. TRBV21-1 is a pseudogene locus. This CDR3 region has 16 residues. The CDR3 here is CASSNFMRGTNEKLFF. For the CDR3, the DNA is TGTGCCAGCAGCAACTTCATGAGGGGAACTAATGAAAAACTGTTTTTT.

This rearrangement joins TRBV6-5 to TRBJ2-5, with D maybe TRBD1 (5 bases). V gave up 10 bases and J gave up 4 bases, with 19 bases separating them. The length of the CDR3 is 14 residues. In germline, CDR1 is MNHEY, CDR2 SVGAGI. The CDR3 DNA is TGTGCCACCGCTTGGGGCCCAGGTAGAGAGACCCAGTACTTC. Translation gives CATAWGPGRETQYF.

The genes are TRBV9 and TRBJ1-3; D is undetermined. The CDR3 loop spans 19 amino acids. The V and J ends lost 0 bases and 0 bases respectively, with 19 bases between them. Germline V lookup: CDR1 SGDLS, CDR2 YYNGEE. CDR3 sequence: CASSVENFGSAGSGNTIYF. CDR3 bases: TGTGCCAGCAGCGTAGAAAATTTTGGGTCCGCGGGCTCTGGAAACACCATATATTTT.

The chain has TRBV5-1 and TRBJ1-1; D ambiguous. This CDR3 comprises 14 residues. Germline values: CDR1 SGHRS, CDR2 YFSETQ. Trimming left V 1 base short and J 0 bases short, with 7 bases between. The CDR3 spells CASSLTVMNTEAFF. In DNA, the CDR3 is TGCGCCAGCAGCTTGACAGTCATGAACACTGAAGCTTTCTTT.

This sequence joins TRBV27 and TRBJ1-1; tentatively, D is TRBD1 (6 bases). CDR1 is MNHEY, CDR2 SMNVEV, per germline (reference sequence). The V end was cut by 4 bases, the J end by 3 bases, with 18 bases between. The CDR3 is 16 residues long. The CDR3 protein is CASSSPTRRGYTEAFF. The DNA for the CDR3 is TGTGCCAGCAGTTCACCTACTAGGAGGGGGTACACTGAAGCTTTCTTT.

The V call is TRBV4-3, the J call TRBJ1-2; no clear D. There are 14 residues in the CDR3. With 0 bases removed from V and 4 bases from J, the gap between germline ends came to 9 bases. The germline V gene has CDR1 LGHNA and CDR2 YSLEER. The CDR3 DNA reads as TGCGCCAGCAGCCAAGAGGGCGGCACCTATGGCTACACCTTC. Translation gives CASSQEGGTYGYTF.

The chain has TRBV7-8 and TRBJ2-5; D tentatively fits TRBD1 or TRBD2 (5 bases each). Germline V lookup: CDR1 SGHVS, CDR2 FQNEAQ. This CDR3 region has 14 residues. V lost 7 bases, J lost 3 bases, and 15 bases lay in between. Written as DNA, the CDR3 is TGTGCCAGCACCGTTCGGGAAGGGGAAGAGACCCAGTACTTC. Its translation: CASTVREGEETQYF.

This rearrangement joins TRBV6-2 or TRBV6-3 to TRBJ2-7; a possible D gene is TRBD1 (5 bases). The CDR3 loop spans 15 amino acids. V lost 5 bases to trimming and J lost 7 bases, with 21 bases between them. Germline loops: CDR1 MNHEY, CDR2 SVGEGT. This CDR3 is CASSDPRTAKGEQYV. The CDR3 DNA reads as TGTGCCAGCAGTGATCCCCGGACGGCCAAGGGGGAGCAGTACGTC.

The gene calls are TRBV19 and TRBJ2-1, with 10 bases that match TRBD2. Trimming cost V 4 bases and J 9 bases; bases outside gene matches: 9. CDR3 length: 15 residues. CDR1 is LNHDA, CDR2 SQIVND, per germline (reference sequence). CDR3: CASSTPGLARGEQFF. The CDR3 DNA reads as TGTGCCAGTAGTACCCCGGGACTAGCGCGGGGTGAGCAGTTCTTC.

V is TRBV21-1 and J is TRBJ2-5; no DNA check was done on the table's D call, TRBD2. TRBV21-1 constitutes a pseudogene. This CDR3 region has 16 residues. Written as DNA, the CDR3 is TGTGCCAGCAGCAAAGGGGGACTAGCGGGGGAAAAGACCCAGTACTTC. Translated: CASSKGGLAGEKTQYF.

V is TRBV6-1 and J is TRBJ2-6; 8 bases align to TRBD1. V was pared by 3 bases and J by 1 base, with 5 bases of the junction left unmatched. This CDR3 spans 17 amino acids. Germline V lookup: CDR1 MNHNS, CDR2 SASEGT. The DNA for the CDR3 is TGTGCCAGCAGTGAGCGGCAGGGGGCGTCTGGGGCCAACGTCCTGACTTTC. It specifies CASSERQGASGANVLTF.

The chain is built from TRBV7-2 and TRBJ1-3; D is ambiguous. The CDR3 length is 16 residues. Deletions cut 5 bases from V and 3 bases from J, with 17 bases between. The germline gives CDR1 SGHTA, CDR2 FQGNSA. The CDR3 region is CASSDALGPNGNTIYF. The CDR3, as DNA: TGTGCCAGCAGCGACGCACTCGGGCCGAATGGAAACACCATATATTTT.

This rearrangement joins TRBV7-9 to TRBJ2-7; D perhaps matches TRBD2 (6 bases). CDR3 size: 13 residues. CDR1 and CDR2 from the germline V gene are SEHNR and FQNEAQ (reference sequence). V was trimmed by 3 bases and J by 5 bases, leaving 11 bases between them. CDR3 residues: CASSFGGGDEQYV. DNA for the CDR3: TGTGCCAGCAGCTTTGGAGGAGGGGACGAGCAGTACGTC.

V gene TRBV18 combines with J gene TRBJ2-2; D is ambiguous. Trimming cost V 2 bases and J 0 bases, with 10 bases left between them. The CDR3 is made up of 16 amino acids. Per the germline V gene, CDR1 is KGHSH and CDR2 is LQKENI. As DNA, the CDR3 is TGTGCCAGCTCACCAATCCAGCCCTCGAACACCGGGGAGCTGTTTTTT. Residues: CASSPIQPSNTGELFF. Complete variable domain (other parts from reference TRBV18 and TRBJ2-2): NAGVMQNPRHLVRRRGQEARLRCSPMKGHSHVYWYRQLPEEGLKFMVYLQKENIIDESGMPKERFSAEFPKEGPSILRIQQVVRGDSAAYFCASSPIQPSNTGELFFGEGSRLTVL.

This chain joins TRBV3-1 (or the pseudogene TRBV3-2) and TRBJ2-3; D possibly corresponds to TRBD1 (6 bases). This CDR3 is built from 14 residues. The V gene's germline CDR1 is LGHDT and CDR2 YNNKEL (reference sequence). V was cut by 3 bases and J by 0 bases, with 7 bases left in between. The CDR3 region is CASSHGQSTDTQYF. The CDR3 DNA follows: TGTGCCAGCAGCCATGGACAGAGCACAGATACGCAGTATTTT.

The rearrangement joins TRBV21-1 to TRBJ2-1. TRBV21-1 is a recognized pseudogene. This CDR3 is 13 amino acids long. CDR3 DNA: TGTGCCACCTGCTTAGGTCGGTTCGATGAGCAGTTCTTC. Protein: CATCLGRFDEQFF.

The CDR3 coding sequence is TGTGCCAGCAGCTCAAGGACCCTAGATCAGCCCCAGCATTTT. Residues: CASSSRTLDQPQHF. This rearrangement joins TRBV5-6 to TRBJ1-5, with unresolved D. V lost 3 bases to trimming and J lost 5 bases, with 12 bases between them. The CDR3 sequence is 14 residues long. From germline, CDR1 is SGHDT and CDR2 YYEEEE.

J is TRBJ1-6 and V is TRBV6-5; D is unclear. Trimming removed 5 bases from V and 3 bases from J, with 11 bases in between. Germline CDR1 MNHEY, CDR2 SVGAGI. The CDR3 spans 15 residues. The CDR3 region is CASSLTAIYNSPLHF. In DNA form, the CDR3 reads TGTGCCAGCAGTCTAACAGCAATCTATAATTCACCCCTCCACTTT.

V is TRBV9 and J is TRBJ2-5, with 8 nucleotides matching TRBD2. Germline CDR1 and CDR2: SGDLS and YYNGEE. This CDR3 comprises 14 residues. Unmatched junction bases numbered 6, after V lost 3 bases and J lost 5 bases. The CDR3 protein is CASSAVAGRETQYF. The CDR3 DNA sequence: TGTGCCAGCAGCGCGGTAGCGGGGCGCGAGACCCAGTACTTC.

J is TRBJ1-2 and V is TRBV3-1 (or the pseudogene TRBV3-2); D gene ambiguous. This CDR3 region has 13 residues. Germline CDR1 is LGHDT and CDR2 is YNNKEL (reference sequence). V lost 2 bases, J lost 4 bases, and 8 bases lay in between. The CDR3 loop reads CASSQRDGYGYTF. The DNA of the CDR3 is TGTGCCAGCAGCCAAAGGGATGGCTATGGCTACACCTTC.

The chain recombines TRBV12-3 or TRBV12-4 with TRBJ1-4; D is ambiguous. The CDR3 runs 11 residues. Deletions cut 3 bases from V and 10 bases from J, with 6 bases between. CDR3 in amino acids: CASSFRRKLFF. DNA of the CDR3: TGTGCCAGCAGTTTCCGGCGAAAACTGTTTTTT.

This chain connects TRBV5-1 to TRBJ2-2; 8 bases fit TRBD1. The CDR3 consists of 15 residues. With 4 bases clipped from V and 4 bases from J, the junction kept 6 bases outside the gene matches. Per germline, CDR1 SGHRS and CDR2 YFSETQ. The CDR3 bases are TGCGCCAGCAGCGCTGGACAGGGAAGCACCGGGGAGCTGTTTTTT. This codes for CASSAGQGSTGELFF.

This chain uses TRBV12-5 with TRBJ2-4; 11 nucleotides line up with TRBD2. The germline V gene has CDR1 LGHNT and CDR2 FRNRAP. The length of the CDR3 is 15 residues. After removal of 5 bases from V and 3 bases from J, the junction contained 3 bases not matched to a gene. The CDR3 loop is CASGTLAGVKNIQYF. The CDR3 DNA sequence: TGTGCTAGTGGTACACTAGCGGGGGTCAAAAACATTCAGTACTTC.

This clone has a handful of counts. The chain carries TRBV27 and TRBJ2-2; D possibly corresponds to TRBD2 (5 bases). From germline, CDR1 is MNHEY and CDR2 SMNVEV (reference sequence). The CDR3 has 13 amino acids. Trimming stripped 4 bases from V and 4 bases from J, with 7 bases between. CDR3 loop: CASSSRATGELFF. CDR3 nucleotide sequence: TGTGCCAGCAGTTCGCGGGCCACCGGGGAGCTGTTTTTT.

This clone occurred a few times. The genes are TRBV5-8 and TRBJ1-1; D might be TRBD1 (6 bases). Per the germline V gene, CDR1 is SGHTS and CDR2 is YDEGEE. Trimming removed 7 bases at V and 0 bases at J, with 10 bases between. CDR3 length: 13 amino acids. DNA for the CDR3: TGTGCCAGCCCGGACAGTGTGAACACTGAAGCTTTCTTT. Its translation is CASPDSVNTEAFF.

This clone was seen a handful of times. CDR3 in DNA: TGTGCCAGCAGTGAAACAGGGCGCACAGATACGCAGTATTTT. Its protein is CASSETGRTDTQYF. This rearrangement joins TRBV6-1 to TRBJ2-3; a possible D gene is TRBD1 (6 bases). In germline, CDR1 is MNHNS, CDR2 SASEGT. This CDR3 comprises 14 residues. V was shortened by 2 bases and J by 1 base, with 7 bases between the two germline ends.

The chain is built from TRBV7-2 and TRBJ2-1; TRBD2 matches at 12 bases. Germline CDR1 is SGHTA and CDR2 is FQGNSA. Germline trimming cut 3 bases from V and 4 bases from J; bases unmatched to any gene: 1. CDR3 length: 15 amino acids. The CDR3 spells CASSLTSGGYNEQFF. As DNA, the CDR3 is TGTGCCAGCAGCTTGACTAGCGGGGGTTACAATGAGCAGTTCTTC.

This chain links TRBV7-9 with TRBJ1-2; D may be TRBD1 (5 bases). The V end was cut by 3 bases, the J end by 8 bases, with 13 bases between. Germline V lookup: CDR1 SEHNR, CDR2 FQNEAQ (reference sequence). The CDR3 is 13 residues long. This chain's CDR3 is CASSFEAGGGYTF. The CDR3 DNA sequence: TGTGCCAGCAGCTTCGAGGCGGGGGGGGGCTACACCTTC.

The genes are TRBV18 and TRBJ1-5; a possible D gene is TRBD1 (5 bases). Germline values: CDR1 KGHSH, CDR2 LQKENI. The V end lost 2 bases, the J end lost 2 bases, and 10 bases lay between the germline ends. There are 15 residues in the CDR3. The CDR3 is CASSPRGAGNQPQHF. CDR3 DNA: TGTGCCAGCTCACCAAGGGGCGCGGGCAATCAGCCCCAGCATTTT.

This chain joins TRBV6-5 and TRBJ1-1; tentative D call: TRBD1 (5 bases). V shed 4 bases and J shed 11 bases, with 11 bases lying between them. The CDR3 contains 11 residues. The germline gives CDR1 MNHEY, CDR2 SVGAGI. DNA of the CDR3: TGTGCCAGCAGTTTCCTAGGGGTGGCTTTCTTT. Its translation: CASSFLGVAFF.